The 18 T cell receptor beta chains below come from one sample, sequenced in a study of T cell responses to AZD1222 COVID-19 vaccine. The method was immunoSEQ multiplex PCR; TCRdb's version includes in-frame clones alone and lacks a portion of them. Of fewer than 70,000 clones detected, 75% to 85% appear once; the ten largest clones hold roughly an eighth. Specimen: peripheral blood, collected 28 days after the second AZD1222 dose. These receptors came from an adult who received the AZD1222 COVID-19 vaccine.

The chain couples TRBV5-6 to TRBJ1-5; TRBD1 matches at 7 bases. CDR1 is SGHDT and CDR2 is YYEEEE in the germline V gene. The CDR3 is 14 residues long. V trimming: 2 bases; J trimming: 6 bases; junction bases outside the gene matches: 5. The CDR3 DNA follows: TGTGCCAGCAGCTTTTCGGCAGGGGGTCAGCCCCAGCATTTT. Protein product: CASSFSAGGQPQHF.

This sequence joins TRBV27 and TRBJ1-1; D not certain. V gave up 3 bases and J gave up 4 bases, with 12 bases separating them. Germline V gives CDR1 MNHEY, CDR2 SMNVEV (reference sequence). The CDR3 runs 14 residues. CDR3 sequence reads: CASSLRVAGTEAFF. In DNA form, the CDR3 reads TGTGCCAGCAGTTTGAGGGTGGCCGGCACTGAAGCTTTCTTT.

The chain combines TRBV19 with TRBJ1-1; 7 bases fit TRBD1. CDR1 and CDR2 (germline): LNHDA, SQIVND (reference sequence). The CDR3 has 15 amino acids. V dropped 3 bases and J dropped 1; count of bases not matched to a gene: 5. DNA of the CDR3: TGTGCCAGTAGTATCTCGACAGGGAAGAACACTGAAGCTTTCTTT. Amino acids: CASSISTGKNTEAFF.

V and J are TRBV6-4 and TRBJ1-2, with 7 nucleotides matching TRBD1. Germline values: CDR1 MRHNA, CDR2 SNTAGT. V gave up 2 bases and J gave up 2 bases; unmatched junction bases: 2. CDR3 size: 14 residues. The chain's CDR3 is CASSDDRVNYGYTF. In DNA form, the CDR3 reads TGTGCCAGCAGTGACGACAGGGTAAACTATGGCTACACCTTC.

The chain is built from TRBV5-5 and TRBJ1-2; D unclear. Germline lookup yields CDR1 SGHKS and CDR2 YYEKEE (reference sequence). V lost 3 bases and J lost 1, with 19 bases in between. The CDR3 runs to 17 residues. Here the CDR3 DNA reads TGTGCCAGCAGCTCGCGGTGGGCAGATACTTTTAACTATGGCTACACCTTC. It encodes CASSSRWADTFNYGYTF.

This clone was recorded a few times. CDR3 residues: CASSEGTGGRISTDTQYF. In nucleotides, the CDR3 is TGTGCCAGCAGCGAGGGGACAGGGGGCCGAATTAGCACAGATACGCAGTATTTT. The chain employs TRBV9 and TRBJ2-3; TRBD1 matches 12 bases. The CDR3 contains 18 residues. Trimming at V came to 3 bases and at J to 0 bases, leaving 8 bases not matched to a gene. Germline V gene lookup returns CDR1 SGDLS and CDR2 YYNGEE. The full variable domain, in which reference TRBV9 and TRBJ2-3 provide the parts outside the CDR3, is DSGVTQTPKHLITATGQRVTLRCSPRSGDLSVYWYQQSLDQGLQFLIQYYNGEERAKGNILERFSAQQFPDLHSELNLSSLELGDSALYFCASSEGTGGRISTDTQYFGPGTRLTVL.

The rearrangement links TRBV5-5 to TRBJ1-3; D not resolved. The CDR3 is made up of 17 amino acids. V was pared by 5 bases and J by 2 bases, with 20 bases between. Germline V lookup: CDR1 SGHKS, CDR2 YYEKEE (reference sequence). The CDR3 nucleotides are TGTGCCAGCAGGCAAATCGGCGGGTTTTTACCTGGAAACACCATATATTTT. It codes for CASRQIGGFLPGNTIYF.

This clone has a handful of counts. This sequence joins TRBV5-5 and TRBJ1-2; D may be TRBD1 (5 bases). This CDR3 comprises 14 residues. V lost 3 bases, J lost 8 bases, and 17 bases lay in between. CDR1 and CDR2 (germline): SGHKS, YYEKEE (reference sequence). This CDR3 is CASSSSGTTSGYTF. The CDR3 bases are TGTGCCAGCAGCTCTTCCGGGACGACGTCCGGCTACACCTTC. Full variable domain (outside the CDR3, taken from reference TRBV5-5 and TRBJ1-2): DAGVTQSPTHLIKTRGQQVTLRCSPISGHKSVSWYQQVLGQGPQFIFQYYEKEERGRGNFPDRFSARQFPNYSSELNVNALLLGDSALYLCASSSSGTTSGYTFGSGTRLTVV.

The CDR3 coding sequence is TGTGCCATCAGTGAGATGGGGACAGGGCACGAGCAGTACTTC. Protein: CAISEMGTGHEQYF. The chain has TRBV10-3 and TRBJ2-7, with 9 bases identical to TRBD1. CDR1 is ENHRY, CDR2 SYGVKD, per germline. V was clipped by 2 bases and J by 5 bases; unmatched bases: 4. The CDR3 is 14 amino acids.

The rearrangement uses TRBV27 and TRBJ2-7; TRBD1 might be the D (5 bases). V was pared by 5 bases and J by 0 bases, with 14 bases between. Germline V CDR1 and CDR2: MNHEY, SMNVEV (reference sequence). The CDR3 spans 15 residues. CDR3 amino acids: CASSPAGQGSYEQYF. In DNA form, the CDR3 reads TGTGCCAGCAGTCCGGCAGGACAAGGCTCCTACGAGCAGTACTTC.

The gene calls are TRBV9 and TRBJ1-6; the match to TRBD1 covers 8 bases. The CDR3 covers 15 residues. The junction had 7 bases not matched to a gene; V was cut back by 6 bases and J by 5 bases. The germline V gene has CDR1 SGDLS and CDR2 YYNGEE. CDR3 loop: CASNQGTGNNSPLHF. The CDR3, as DNA: TGTGCCAGCAACCAGGGGACAGGAAATAATTCACCCCTCCACTTT.

The count of this clone is one. CDR3 sequence: CASSLQGMSNQPQHF. In DNA form, the CDR3 reads TGTGCCAGCAGCTTGCAGGGGATGAGCAATCAGCCCCAGCATTTT. V is TRBV5-4 and J is TRBJ1-5, with D possibly being TRBD1 (6 bases). Deletions cut 1 base from V and 1 base from J, with 9 bases between. The CDR3 covers 15 residues. Germline loops: CDR1 SGHNT, CDR2 YYREEE (reference sequence). Drawing the rest from reference TRBV5-4 and TRBJ1-5, the complete variable domain is ETGVTQSPTHLIKTRGQQVTLRCSSQSGHNTVSWYQQALGQGPQFIFQYYREEENGRGNFPPRFSGLQFPNYSSELNVNALELDDSALYLCASSLQGMSNQPQHFGDGTRLSIL.

The count of this clone is one. DNA of the CDR3: TGTGCCAGCAGTGAACTATGGTTGCAACAAGAGACCCAGTACTTC. Protein sequence: CASSELWLQQETQYF. This chain uses TRBV6-1 with TRBJ2-5, with D hard to call. The CDR3 is made up of 15 amino acids. V dropped 2 bases and J dropped 2 bases, with 12 bases sitting between them. Per the germline V gene, CDR1 is MNHNS and CDR2 is SASEGT.

J is TRBJ1-6 and V is TRBV27; TRBD1 matches 7 bases. The CDR3 has 14 residues. Losses at the gene ends were 4 bases for V and 7 bases for J; bases not matched to a gene: 4. Germline loops: CDR1 MNHEY, CDR2 SMNVEV (reference sequence). The CDR3 coding sequence is TGTGCCAGCAGTTACGCGACAGGGAATTCACCCCTCCACTTT. This gives the protein CASSYATGNSPLHF.

The chain joins TRBV7-5 to TRBJ1-5; TRBD1, the table's D call, was not compared with the DNA. TRBV7-5 is assigned pseudogene status. CDR3 size: 15 residues. The CDR3 reads CARSPEDRSNQPQHF. For the CDR3, the DNA is TGTGCCAGAAGCCCCGAGGACAGGAGCAATCAGCCCCAGCATTTT.

This sequence joins TRBV4-1 and TRBJ2-2; a weak D match, TRBD1 (6 bases). Trimming removed 2 bases from V and 2 bases from J, with 9 bases in between. The CDR3 has 15 amino acids. Germline-derived CDR1 and CDR2 are MGHRA and YSYEKL. CDR3 amino acids: CASSQPQGNTGELFF. DNA of the CDR3: TGCGCCAGCAGCCAACCACAGGGAAACACCGGGGAGCTGTTTTTT.

The rearrangement links TRBV27 to TRBJ2-1; 8 nucleotides align to TRBD2. This CDR3 has 15 residues. Germline CDR1 and CDR2: MNHEY and SMNVEV (reference sequence). The ends lost 3 bases at V and 6 bases at J; junction bases unmatched: 7. The CDR3 reads CASSFGSGESNEQFF. The CDR3 nucleotides are TGTGCCAGCAGTTTTGGTAGCGGGGAAAGCAATGAGCAGTTCTTC.

The genes are TRBV25-1 and TRBJ1-2; unclear D gene. Germline-derived CDR1 and CDR2 are MGHDK and SYGVNS. CDR3 length equals 14 residues. V was trimmed by 4 bases and J by 8 bases, leaving 17 bases between them. In DNA form, the CDR3 reads TGTGCCAGCAGTGGGCATCCTGACTCCCTGGGCTACACCTTC. It yields the protein CASSGHPDSLGYTF.